What follows are 32 T cell receptor beta chains derived from one specimen sequenced in a study of blood T cell repertoires in COVID-19. Clones were sequenced by immunoSEQ multiplex PCR, and TCRdb holds only the in-frame ones, with some missing. The data contain under 250,000 clones, approximately 89% of them singletons. The source material was PBMCs or T cells enriched from blood (not recorded which). The source of these receptors is a woman aged 25 to 45 who had been exposed to COVID-19.

The chain carries TRBV11-2 and TRBJ1-6; D may be TRBD1 (5 bases). The V end was cut by 3 bases, the J end by 7 bases, with 10 bases between. Germline loops: CDR1 SGHAT, CDR2 FQNNGV. The CDR3 sequence is 14 residues long. CDR3 sequence reads: CASSLGGENSPLHF. DNA for the CDR3: TGTGCCAGCAGCTTGGGGGGGGAGAATTCACCCCTCCACTTT.

This clone showed up just a few times. The chain employs TRBV6-4 and TRBJ1-1, with D perhaps matching TRBD1 (5 bases). V lost 2 bases, J lost 11 bases, and 15 bases lay in between. CDR1 and CDR2 (germline): MRHNA, SNTAGT. This CDR3 is 13 amino acids long. The CDR3 reads CASSDTGGTQAFF. CDR3 nucleotides: TGTGCCAGCAGTGACACGGGGGGGACTCAGGCTTTCTTT.

The rearrangement uses TRBV3-1 (or the pseudogene TRBV3-2) and TRBJ2-5; D unclear. The ends were cut back, 4 bases at V and 2 bases at J, with 11 bases in the middle. The CDR3 runs to 14 residues. Germline V gives CDR1 LGHDT, CDR2 YNNKEL (reference sequence). The CDR3 sequence is CASSPITGQETQYF. CDR3 nucleotide sequence: TGTGCCAGCAGCCCCATAACCGGGCAAGAGACCCAGTACTTC.

This clone was seen once. V and J are TRBV7-9 and TRBJ2-3, with D tentatively TRBD2 (5 bases). The CDR3 is made up of 17 amino acids. The ends were cut back, 0 bases at V and 0 bases at J, with 13 bases in the middle. Germline V gene data show CDR1 as SEHNR and CDR2 as FQNEAQ (reference sequence). CDR3 loop: CASSLASRALSTDTQYF. The CDR3 nucleotides are TGTGCCAGCAGCTTAGCCTCGCGGGCGCTCAGCACAGATACGCAGTATTTT.

The chain joins TRBV25-1 to TRBJ2-4; D is perhaps TRBD1 (5 bases). Trimming shortened V by 4 bases and J by 7 bases, and 20 bases separated the two germline ends. Germline CDR1 is MGHDK and CDR2 is SYGVNS. This CDR3 has 16 amino acids. CDR3 region: CASSASFLTKGNIQYF. As DNA, the CDR3 is TGTGCCAGCAGTGCCAGTTTCTTGACGAAGGGGAACATTCAGTACTTC.

The V gene is TRBV15, the J gene TRBJ2-1; D might be TRBD1 (6 bases). V lost 2 bases and J 10 bases, leaving 15 bases between the germline ends. Germline lookup yields CDR1 LNHNV and CDR2 YYDKDF (reference sequence). The CDR3 contains 14 residues. The CDR3 loop reads CATSRPRDNWEQFF. CDR3 DNA sequence: TGTGCCACCAGCAGACCCCGGGACAATTGGGAGCAGTTCTTC.

This chain joins TRBV18 and TRBJ2-3; no clear D. Germline V CDR1 and CDR2: KGHSH, LQKENI. CDR3 length: 12 amino acids. Between the trimmed V and J ends, which lost 2 bases and 4 bases, there was a span of 4 bases. Written as DNA, the CDR3 is TGTGCCAGCTCACCAAGCGCAGATACGCAGTATTTT. Translation gives CASSPSADTQYF.

The J gene is TRBJ2-7, the V gene TRBV3-1 (or the pseudogene TRBV3-2), with D possibly matching TRBD2 (6 bases). The ends were cut back, 1 base at V and 4 bases at J, with 8 bases in the middle. Germline lookup yields CDR1 LGHDT and CDR2 YNNKEL (reference sequence). The CDR3 has 13 residues. CDR3 nucleotides: TGTGCCAGCAGCCAAGCCCTAGCGTACGAGCAGTACTTC. It specifies CASSQALAYEQYF.

This rearrangement joins TRBV18 to TRBJ2-5, with D uncertain. CDR3 size: 14 residues. Germline values: CDR1 KGHSH, CDR2 LQKENI. Trimming took off 0 bases at V and 1 base at J, with 6 bases between the two ends. CDR3 residues: CASSPPGLQETQYF. As DNA, the CDR3 is TGTGCCAGCTCACCACCGGGCCTCCAAGAGACCCAGTACTTC.

The chain has TRBV5-4 and TRBJ2-1, with TRBD2 matching 10 bases. Germline lookup yields CDR1 SGHNT and CDR2 YYREEE (reference sequence). V lost 1 base and J lost 4; bases outside the gene matches: 2. The CDR3 has 15 residues. CDR3 sequence reads: CASSLLAGEYNEQFF. The CDR3 bases are TGTGCCAGCAGCTTGCTAGCGGGAGAATACAATGAGCAGTTCTTC.

The chain has TRBV6-5 and TRBJ2-7; TRBD2 might be the D (5 bases). Germline values: CDR1 MNHEY, CDR2 SVGAGI. The CDR3 is made up of 16 amino acids. V was trimmed by 0 bases and J by 0 bases, leaving 12 bases between them. The CDR3 sequence is CASSYSRARSSYEQYF. The CDR3 coding sequence is TGTGCCAGCAGTTACTCGAGGGCGAGAAGCTCCTACGAGCAGTACTTC.

The CDR3 DNA reads TGTGCCAGCAGCTTACTGTCCCAGGACACCAACAATGAGCAGTTCTTC. Translation: CASSLLSQDTNNEQFF. The rearrangement uses TRBV7-8 and TRBJ2-1; the D gene is possibly TRBD1 (5 bases). V gave up 2 bases and J gave up 5 bases, with 16 bases separating them. The CDR3 contains 16 residues. Germline CDR1 and CDR2: SGHVS and FQNEAQ. Using reference TRBV7-8 and TRBJ2-1 for the parts outside the CDR3, the full variable domain is GAGVSQSPRYKVAKRGQDVALRCDPISGHVSLFWYQQALGQGPEFLTYFQNEAQLDKSGLPSDRFFAERPEGSVSTLKIQRTQQEDSAVYLCASSLLSQDTNNEQFFGPGTRLTVL.

The gene calls are TRBV6-6 and TRBJ1-2, with 10 bases lining up with TRBD1. The V gene's germline CDR1 is MNHNY and CDR2 SVGAGI (reference sequence). There are 17 residues in the CDR3. With V trimmed by 5 bases and J by 4 bases, 13 bases remained unmatched. The CDR3 coding sequence is TGTGCCAGCAGTCACCCGTTACGGGACAGGGGAGCCTATGGCTACACCTTC. This gives the protein CASSHPLRDRGAYGYTF.

The chain couples TRBV3-1 (or the pseudogene TRBV3-2) to TRBJ2-2, with 8 bases identical to TRBD2. Germline V gene data show CDR1 as LGHDT and CDR2 as YNNKEL (reference sequence). The CDR3 spans 15 residues. After removal of 4 bases from V and 5 bases from J, the junction contained 6 bases not matched to a gene. CDR3 loop: CASSPWTSRTGELFF. The CDR3 DNA follows: TGTGCCAGCAGCCCCTGGACTAGCCGGACCGGGGAGCTGTTTTTT.

The chain joins TRBV4-1 to TRBJ2-7; D might be TRBD2 (5 bases). This CDR3 is 16 amino acids long. Germline-derived CDR1 and CDR2 are MGHRA and YSYEKL. Trimming took 0 bases from V and 2 from J, leaving 14 bases between them. The CDR3 is CASSQDSASSTYEQYF. The CDR3 DNA reads as TGCGCCAGCAGCCAAGATTCGGCTAGCAGTACCTACGAGCAGTACTTC.

J is TRBJ1-2 and V is TRBV5-6; 9 bases are a match to TRBD1. The germline CDR1 and CDR2 sequences are SGHDT and YYEEEE. CDR3 length: 13 amino acids. The V gene end was trimmed by 5 bases and the J gene end by 13 bases; junction bases not matched to a gene: 12. The DNA of the CDR3 is TGTGCCAGCAGTTCGACGGGACAGGGAAGAGGCACCTTC. Its translation is CASSSTGQGRGTF.

J is TRBJ2-1 and V is TRBV4-1, with D tentatively TRBD2 (6 bases). Germline V lookup: CDR1 MGHRA, CDR2 YSYEKL. V dropped 0 bases and J dropped 5 bases, with 8 bases sitting between them. The CDR3 extends over 14 amino acids. DNA of the CDR3: TGCGCCAGCAGCCAAGATCGGACTAACAATGAGCAGTTCTTC. Residues: CASSQDRTNNEQFF.

The V call is TRBV27, the J call TRBJ2-1; TRBD2 matches 16 bases. The germline gives CDR1 MNHEY, CDR2 SMNVEV (reference sequence). The CDR3 has 21 residues. J was trimmed by 3 bases and V by 1 base; bases with no gene match: 12. This CDR3 reads CASSLLGLAGGPPPFYNEQFF. The CDR3 DNA reads TGTGCCAGCAGTTTATTGGGACTAGCGGGAGGGCCTCCCCCCTTCTACAATGAGCAGTTCTTC.

V and J are TRBV5-1 and TRBJ1-1; 7 nucleotides agree with TRBD1. This CDR3 comprises 15 residues. Trimming removed 4 bases from V and 4 bases from J; junction bases left unmatched: 10. Germline CDR1 SGHRS, CDR2 YFSETQ. The CDR3 DNA sequence: TGCGCCAGCAGCGCTGACACAGGGGTCGGCACTGAAGCTTTCTTT. Its translation: CASSADTGVGTEAFF.

The chain is built from TRBV9 and TRBJ2-3; 7 positions match TRBD1. CDR3 size: 18 residues. The V segment lost 4 bases and the J segment 5 bases; nucleotides outside the gene matches: 19. The V gene's germline CDR1 is SGDLS and CDR2 YYNGEE. The CDR3 region is CASSRLSGRDRAGDTQYF. The DNA of the CDR3 is TGTGCCAGCAGCCGTTTAAGCGGCCGAGACAGGGCGGGAGATACGCAGTATTTT.

The V and J genes are TRBV11-2 and TRBJ2-5; D possibly corresponds to TRBD1 (6 bases). The V gene lost 6 bases and the J gene lost 2 bases, with 16 bases spanning the gap. The CDR3 contains 15 residues. Germline V gene data show CDR1 as SGHAT and CDR2 as FQNNGV. CDR3 nucleotide sequence: TGTGCCAGCAGATTGGGGGCGATCCTTCAAGAGACCCAGTACTTC. Translating it yields CASRLGAILQETQYF.

The genes are TRBV24-1 and TRBJ1-2; weak D call: TRBD1 (5 bases). Germline CDR1 and CDR2: KGHDR and SFDVKD. The CDR3 contains 11 residues. Trimming removed 10 bases from V and 4 bases from J, with 9 bases in between. The CDR3 reads CATQGFYGYTF. The DNA of the CDR3 is TGTGCCACGCAGGGATTCTATGGCTACACCTTC.

The gene calls are TRBV5-6 and TRBJ2-5; D may be TRBD2 (7 bases). V was trimmed by 1 base and J by 1 base, leaving 20 bases between them. CDR3 size: 18 residues. Germline V gives CDR1 SGHDT, CDR2 YYEEEE. The DNA of the CDR3 is TGTGCCAGCAGCTTGTGGCGAGGGGGGGGAGTGCCCCAAGAGACCCAGTACTTC. It codes for CASSLWRGGGVPQETQYF.

The chain uses TRBV19 and TRBJ2-7, with TRBD2 matching over 10 bases. V shed 5 bases and J 3 bases; nucleotides not matched to a gene: 7. This CDR3 has 15 amino acids. Germline CDR1 LNHDA, CDR2 SQIVND (reference sequence). The DNA of the CDR3 is TGTGCCAGTAGTGTGGCTAGCGGGAGAGGCTACGAGCAGTACTTC. Translated: CASSVASGRGYEQYF.

The chain combines TRBV9 with TRBJ2-1; 11 positions agree with TRBD2. Germline V gene lookup returns CDR1 SGDLS and CDR2 YYNGEE. This CDR3 contains 20 residues. After removal of 0 bases from V and 4 bases from J, the junction contained 15 bases not matched to a gene. The CDR3 DNA reads TGTGCCAGCAGCGTAGCTGGGCTAGCGGGAGGAGTCGGGTCGTACAATGAGCAGTTCTTC. Translation gives CASSVAGLAGGVGSYNEQFF.

The gene calls are TRBV7-9 and TRBJ1-3; a possible D gene is TRBD1 (6 bases). The CDR3 extends over 17 amino acids. The V gene's germline CDR1 is SEHNR and CDR2 FQNEAQ (reference sequence). With 4 bases removed from V and 0 bases from J, the gap between germline ends came to 16 bases. CDR3 loop: CASSSSWTDYSGNTIYF. Written as DNA, the CDR3 is TGTGCCAGCAGCTCCTCTTGGACAGATTACTCTGGAAACACCATATATTTT.

This chain uses TRBV3-1 (or the pseudogene TRBV3-2) with TRBJ2-7, with a weak D call TRBD1 (5 bases). Germline CDR1 is LGHDT and CDR2 is YNNKEL (reference sequence). V gave up 0 bases and J gave up 3 bases, with 15 bases separating them. The CDR3 loop spans 16 amino acids. The CDR3 DNA is TGTGCCAGCAGCCAAGAGTACCAGGGAATCTTCTACGAGCAGTACTTC. This gives the protein CASSQEYQGIFYEQYF.

CDR3 DNA sequence: TGCGCCAGCAGCTTGGGGCGGGAGCAGTTCTTC. Residues: CASSLGREQFF. This chain joins TRBV5-1 and TRBJ2-1; no definite D call. Germline values: CDR1 SGHRS, CDR2 YFSETQ. V was shortened by 0 bases and J by 10 bases, with 5 bases between the two germline ends. The CDR3 contains 11 residues.

This sequence joins TRBV3-1 (or the pseudogene TRBV3-2) and TRBJ2-1; TRBD2 agrees at 8 bases. The CDR3 totals 18 residues. Losses at the gene ends were 1 base for V and 2 bases for J; bases not matched to a gene: 10. From germline, CDR1 is LGHDT and CDR2 YNNKEL (reference sequence). CDR3 in amino acids: CASSQVVSLAGPYNEQFF. The CDR3 bases are TGTGCCAGCAGCCAAGTCGTCTCATTAGCGGGACCCTACAATGAGCAGTTCTTC.

The V gene is TRBV19, the J gene TRBJ1-5; D possibly corresponds to TRBD1 (5 bases). CDR3 length: 14 residues. CDR1 is LNHDA, CDR2 SQIVND, per germline (reference sequence). Deletions cut 6 bases from V and 4 bases from J, with 13 bases between. The DNA of the CDR3 is TGTGCCAGTAGGTTGACAGCGGGGAATCAGCCCCAGCATTTT. This sequence encodes CASRLTAGNQPQHF.

This clone was recorded a few times. The chain combines TRBV19 with TRBJ1-1; 7 bases align to TRBD1. Unmatched junction bases numbered 11, after V lost 7 bases and J lost 3 bases. CDR3 length: 15 residues. Looked up from germline, CDR1 is LNHDA and CDR2 is SQIVND (reference sequence). CDR3 in DNA: TGTGCCAGTAAGGATAGGGGGCGGAGTGACACTGAAGCTTTCTTT. Translation gives CASKDRGRSDTEAFF.

The rearrangement uses TRBV24-1 and TRBJ1-5; the D gene is possibly TRBD1 (6 bases). This CDR3 has 14 amino acids. V was pared by 7 bases and J by 0 bases, with 9 bases between. Germline V gives CDR1 KGHDR, CDR2 SFDVKD. CDR3 region: CATSQGYSNQPQHF. DNA for the CDR3: TGTGCCACCAGCCAGGGGTATAGCAATCAGCCCCAGCATTTT.